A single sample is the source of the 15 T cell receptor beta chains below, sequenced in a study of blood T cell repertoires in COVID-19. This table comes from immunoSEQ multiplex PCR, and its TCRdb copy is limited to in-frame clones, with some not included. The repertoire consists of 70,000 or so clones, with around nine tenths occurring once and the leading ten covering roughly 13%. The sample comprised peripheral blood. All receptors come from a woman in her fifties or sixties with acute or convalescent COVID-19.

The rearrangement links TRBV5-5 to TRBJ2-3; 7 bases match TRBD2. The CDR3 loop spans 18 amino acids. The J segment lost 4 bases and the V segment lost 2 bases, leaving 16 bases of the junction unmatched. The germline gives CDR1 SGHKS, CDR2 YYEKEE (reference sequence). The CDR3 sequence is CASSFPTGGIARADTQYF. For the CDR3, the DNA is TGTGCCAGCAGCTTCCCCACGGGGGGAATTGCGCGAGCAGATACGCAGTATTTT.

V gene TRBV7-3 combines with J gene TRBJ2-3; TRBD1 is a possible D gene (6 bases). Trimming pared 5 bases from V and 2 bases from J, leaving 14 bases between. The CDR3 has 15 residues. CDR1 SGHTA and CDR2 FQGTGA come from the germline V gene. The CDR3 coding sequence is TGTGCCAGCAGCCCCCGGCAGGGGTACACAGATACGCAGTATTTT. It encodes CASSPRQGYTDTQYF. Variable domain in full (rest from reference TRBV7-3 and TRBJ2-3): GAGVSQTPSNKVTEKGKYVELRCDPISGHTALYWYRQSLGQGPEFLIYFQGTGAADDSGLPNDRFFAVRPEGSVSTLKIQRTERGDSAVYLCASSPRQGYTDTQYFGPGTRLTVL.

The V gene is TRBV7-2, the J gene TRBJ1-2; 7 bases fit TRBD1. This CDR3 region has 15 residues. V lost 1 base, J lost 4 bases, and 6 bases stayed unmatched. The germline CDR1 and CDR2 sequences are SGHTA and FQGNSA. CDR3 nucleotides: TGTGCCAGCAGCTTAGACCCAGGACAGGTCTATGGCTACACCTTC. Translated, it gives CASSLDPGQVYGYTF. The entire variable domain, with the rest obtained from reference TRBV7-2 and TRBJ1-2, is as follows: GAGVSQSPSNKVTEKGKDVELRCDPISGHTALYWYRQSLGQGLEFLIYFQGNSAPDKSGLPSDRFSAERTGGSVSTLTIQRTQQEDSAVYLCASSLDPGQVYGYTFGSGTRLTVV.

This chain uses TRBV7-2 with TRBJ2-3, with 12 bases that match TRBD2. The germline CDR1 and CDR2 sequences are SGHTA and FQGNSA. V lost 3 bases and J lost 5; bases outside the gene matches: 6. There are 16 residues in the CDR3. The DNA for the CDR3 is TGTGCCAGCAGCTTCCTAGCGGGGGGGCCCGGAGATACGCAGTATTTT. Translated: CASSFLAGGPGDTQYF.

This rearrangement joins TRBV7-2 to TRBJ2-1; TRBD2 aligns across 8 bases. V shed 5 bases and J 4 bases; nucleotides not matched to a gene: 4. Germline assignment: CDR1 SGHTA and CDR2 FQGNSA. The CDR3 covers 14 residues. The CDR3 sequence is CASSLGTSYNEQFF. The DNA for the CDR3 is TGTGCCAGCAGCCTCGGGACTAGTTACAATGAGCAGTTCTTC.

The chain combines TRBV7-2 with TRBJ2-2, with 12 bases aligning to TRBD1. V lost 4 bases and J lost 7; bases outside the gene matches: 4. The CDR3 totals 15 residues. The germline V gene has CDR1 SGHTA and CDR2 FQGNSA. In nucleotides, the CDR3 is TGTGCCAGCAGCTCGGGACAGGGGGCCGGCGGGGAGCTGTTTTTT. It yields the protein CASSSGQGAGGELFF.

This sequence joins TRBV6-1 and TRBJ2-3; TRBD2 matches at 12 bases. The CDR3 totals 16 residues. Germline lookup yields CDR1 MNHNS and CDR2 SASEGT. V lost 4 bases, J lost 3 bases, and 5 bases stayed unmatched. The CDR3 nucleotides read TGTGCCAGCAGTGCGACTAGCGGGGGAGGGACAGATACGCAGTATTTT. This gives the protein CASSATSGGGTDTQYF.

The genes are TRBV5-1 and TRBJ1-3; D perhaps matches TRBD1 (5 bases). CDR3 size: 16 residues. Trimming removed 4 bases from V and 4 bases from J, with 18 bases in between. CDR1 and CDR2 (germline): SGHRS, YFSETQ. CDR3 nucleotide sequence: TGCGCCAGCAGCGGGGCCGGCACCGTAGAAGGAAACACCATATATTTT. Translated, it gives CASSGAGTVEGNTIYF.

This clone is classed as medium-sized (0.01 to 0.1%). The CDR3 region has the DNA TGTGCCAGCAGCCAAGACGGGACTAGCGGGTACAATGAGCAGTTCTTC. Translated: CASSQDGTSGYNEQFF. V usage is TRBV4-2 and J usage is TRBJ2-1, with 12 bases fitting TRBD2. The CDR3 totals 16 residues. Per the germline V gene, CDR1 is LGHNA and CDR2 is YNFKEQ. The J segment lost 4 bases and the V segment lost 0 bases, leaving 1 base of the junction unmatched.

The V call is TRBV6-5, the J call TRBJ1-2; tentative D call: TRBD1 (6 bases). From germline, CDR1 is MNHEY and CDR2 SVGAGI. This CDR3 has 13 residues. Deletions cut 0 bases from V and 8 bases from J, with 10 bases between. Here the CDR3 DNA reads TGTGCCAGCAGTTACTCGAGGCAGGGGGGCTACACCTTC. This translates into CASSYSRQGGYTF.

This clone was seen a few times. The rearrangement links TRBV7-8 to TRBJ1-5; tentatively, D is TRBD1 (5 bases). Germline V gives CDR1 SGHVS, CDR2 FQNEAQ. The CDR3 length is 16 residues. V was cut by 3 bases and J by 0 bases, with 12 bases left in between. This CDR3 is CASSFDRANSNQPQHF. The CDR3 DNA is TGTGCCAGCAGCTTTGACAGAGCTAATAGCAATCAGCCCCAGCATTTT.

The CDR3 reads CASSPRVPGLAGTEQYF. The CDR3 region has the DNA TGTGCCAGCTCACCTCGGGTACCGGGACTAGCGGGGACCGAGCAGTACTTC. The V and J genes are TRBV18 and TRBJ2-7, with 13 bases matching TRBD2. The CDR3 is 17 amino acids. CDR1 is KGHSH, CDR2 LQKENI, per germline. J gave up 6 bases and V 3 bases, and 11 bases lay outside the gene matches.

The CDR3 region is CASSQAGLVVDEQFF. The CDR3 DNA reads as TGCGCCAGCAGCCAAGCAGGGCTAGTTGTGGATGAGCAGTTCTTC. This sequence joins TRBV4-1 and TRBJ2-1; maybe TRBD1 (5 bases). Deletions cut 1 base from V and 8 bases from J, with 15 bases between. Germline loops: CDR1 MGHRA, CDR2 YSYEKL. The CDR3 sequence is 15 residues long.

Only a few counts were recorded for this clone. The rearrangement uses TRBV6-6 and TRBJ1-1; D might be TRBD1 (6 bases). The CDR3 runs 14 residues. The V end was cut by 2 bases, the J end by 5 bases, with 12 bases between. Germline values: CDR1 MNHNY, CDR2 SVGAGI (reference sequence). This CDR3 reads CASSYTSGATEAFF. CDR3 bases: TGTGCCAGCAGTTACACGTCAGGGGCTACTGAAGCTTTCTTT.

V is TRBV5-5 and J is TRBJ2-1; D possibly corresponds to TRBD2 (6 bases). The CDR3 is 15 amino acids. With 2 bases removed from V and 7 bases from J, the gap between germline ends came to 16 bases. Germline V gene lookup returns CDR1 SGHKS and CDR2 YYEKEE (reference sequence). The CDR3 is CASSFIAVPTNEQFF. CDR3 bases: TGTGCCAGCAGCTTCATAGCGGTGCCGACAAATGAGCAGTTCTTC.